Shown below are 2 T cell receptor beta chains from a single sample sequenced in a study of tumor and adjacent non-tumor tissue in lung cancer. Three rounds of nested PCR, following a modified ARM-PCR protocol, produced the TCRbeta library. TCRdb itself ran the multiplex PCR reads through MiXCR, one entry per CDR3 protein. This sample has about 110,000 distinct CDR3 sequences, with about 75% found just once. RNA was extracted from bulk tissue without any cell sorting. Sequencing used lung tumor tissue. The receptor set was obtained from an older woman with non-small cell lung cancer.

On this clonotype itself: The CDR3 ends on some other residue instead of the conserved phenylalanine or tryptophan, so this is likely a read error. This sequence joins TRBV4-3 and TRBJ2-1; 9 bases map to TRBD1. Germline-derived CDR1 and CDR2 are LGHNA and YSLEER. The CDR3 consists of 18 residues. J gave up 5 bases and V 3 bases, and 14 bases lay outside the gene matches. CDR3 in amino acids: CASSHRKYRGRTNNEQFC. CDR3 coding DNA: TGCGCCAGCAGCCATAGAAAGTACAGGGGGCGAACCAACAATGAGCAGTTCTGC.

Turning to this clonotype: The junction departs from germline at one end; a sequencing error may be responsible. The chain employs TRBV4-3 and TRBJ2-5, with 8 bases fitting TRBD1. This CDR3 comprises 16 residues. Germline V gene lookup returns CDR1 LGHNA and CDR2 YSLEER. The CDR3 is CANSQYFQGASETQYF. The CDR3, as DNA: TGCGCCAACAGCCAATATTTCCAGGGGGCCTCAGAGACCCAGTACTTC.